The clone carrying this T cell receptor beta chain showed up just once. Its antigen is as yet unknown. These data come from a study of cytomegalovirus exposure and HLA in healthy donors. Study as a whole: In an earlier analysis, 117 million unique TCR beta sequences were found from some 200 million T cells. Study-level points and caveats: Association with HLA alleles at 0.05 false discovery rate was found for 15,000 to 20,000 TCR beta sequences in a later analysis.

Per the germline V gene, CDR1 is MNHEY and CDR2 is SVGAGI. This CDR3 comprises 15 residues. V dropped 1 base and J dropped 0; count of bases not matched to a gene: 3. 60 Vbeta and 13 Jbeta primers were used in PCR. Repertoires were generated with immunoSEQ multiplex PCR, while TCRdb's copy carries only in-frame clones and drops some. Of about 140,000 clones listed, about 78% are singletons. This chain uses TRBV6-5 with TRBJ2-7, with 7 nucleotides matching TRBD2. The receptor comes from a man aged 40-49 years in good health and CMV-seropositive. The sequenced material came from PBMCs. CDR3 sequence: CASSYYGGSSYEQYF. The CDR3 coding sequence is TGTGCCAGCAGTTACTACGGGGGGAGCTCCTACGAGCAGTACTTC.